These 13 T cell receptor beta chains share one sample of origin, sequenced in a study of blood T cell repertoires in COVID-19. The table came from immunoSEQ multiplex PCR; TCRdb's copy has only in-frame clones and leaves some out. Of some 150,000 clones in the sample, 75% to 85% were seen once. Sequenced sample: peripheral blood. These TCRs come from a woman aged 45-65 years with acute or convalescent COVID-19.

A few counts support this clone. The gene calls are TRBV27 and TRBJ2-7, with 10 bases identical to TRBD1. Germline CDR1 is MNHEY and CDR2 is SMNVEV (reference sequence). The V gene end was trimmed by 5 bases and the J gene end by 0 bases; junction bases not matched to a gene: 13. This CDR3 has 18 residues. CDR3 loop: CASSPLDRGAGSSYEQYF. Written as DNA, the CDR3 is TGTGCCAGCAGTCCCTTGGACAGGGGGGCCGGGAGCTCCTACGAGCAGTACTTC.

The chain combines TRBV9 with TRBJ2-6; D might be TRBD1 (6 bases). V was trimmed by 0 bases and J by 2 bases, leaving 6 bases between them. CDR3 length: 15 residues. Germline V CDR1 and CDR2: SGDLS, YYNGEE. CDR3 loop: CASSVGTAGANVLTF. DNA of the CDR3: TGTGCCAGCAGCGTAGGGACAGCTGGGGCCAACGTCCTGACTTTC.

The DNA for the CDR3 is TGTGCCAGCAGCCCCCGACAGGGGACGAGCTCCTACGAGCAGTACTTC. Translating it yields CASSPRQGTSSYEQYF. The V call is TRBV5-8, the J call TRBJ2-7; TRBD1 aligns across 8 bases. CDR3 size: 16 residues. Germline assignment: CDR1 SGHTS and CDR2 YDEGEE. The junction had 9 bases not matched to a gene; V was cut back by 4 bases and J by 0 bases.

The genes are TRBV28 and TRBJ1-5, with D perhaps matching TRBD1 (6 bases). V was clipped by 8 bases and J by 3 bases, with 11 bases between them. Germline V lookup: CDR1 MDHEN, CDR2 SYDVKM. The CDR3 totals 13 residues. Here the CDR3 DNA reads TGTGCCAGCCGGACAGAGTACAATCAGCCCCAGCATTTT. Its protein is CASRTEYNQPQHF.

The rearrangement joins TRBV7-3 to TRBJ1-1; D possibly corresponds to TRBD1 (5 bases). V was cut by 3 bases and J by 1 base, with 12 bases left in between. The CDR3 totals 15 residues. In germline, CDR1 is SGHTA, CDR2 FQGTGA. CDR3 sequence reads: CASSFPKGPNTEAFF. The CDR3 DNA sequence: TGTGCCAGCAGCTTTCCCAAGGGGCCGAACACTGAAGCTTTCTTT.

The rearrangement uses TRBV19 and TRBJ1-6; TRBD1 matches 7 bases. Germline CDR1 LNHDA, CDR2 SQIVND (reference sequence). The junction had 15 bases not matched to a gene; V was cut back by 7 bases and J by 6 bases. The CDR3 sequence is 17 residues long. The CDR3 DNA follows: TGTGCCAGTAAAGGGGTGGACCGGGACAGCTCTAATTCACCCCTCCACTTT. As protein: CASKGVDRDSSNSPLHF.

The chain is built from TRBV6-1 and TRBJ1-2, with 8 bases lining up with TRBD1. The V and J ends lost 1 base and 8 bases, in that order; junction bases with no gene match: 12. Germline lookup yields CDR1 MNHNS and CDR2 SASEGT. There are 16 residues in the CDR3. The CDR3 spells CASSEVGQAAPWGYTF. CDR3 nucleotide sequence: TGTGCCAGCAGTGAAGTGGGACAGGCGGCTCCCTGGGGCTACACCTTC.

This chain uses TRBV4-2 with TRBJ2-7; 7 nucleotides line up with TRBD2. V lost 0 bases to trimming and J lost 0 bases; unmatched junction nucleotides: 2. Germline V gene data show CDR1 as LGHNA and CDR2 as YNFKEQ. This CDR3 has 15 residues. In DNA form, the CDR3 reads TGTGCCAGCAGCCAAGAGGGGGGGAGCTCCTACGAGCAGTACTTC. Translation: CASSQEGGSSYEQYF.

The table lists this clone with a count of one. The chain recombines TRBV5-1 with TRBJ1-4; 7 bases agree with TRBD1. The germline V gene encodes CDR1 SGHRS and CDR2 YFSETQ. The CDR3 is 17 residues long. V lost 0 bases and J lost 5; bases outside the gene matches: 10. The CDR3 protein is CASSLAPLQGQNEKLFF. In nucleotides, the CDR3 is TGCGCCAGCAGCTTGGCCCCCCTTCAGGGACAGAATGAAAAACTGTTTTTT.

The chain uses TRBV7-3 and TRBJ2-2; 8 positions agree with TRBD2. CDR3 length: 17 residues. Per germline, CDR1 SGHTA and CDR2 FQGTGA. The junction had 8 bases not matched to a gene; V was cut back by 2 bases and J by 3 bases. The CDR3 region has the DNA TGTGCCAGCAGCTTAGCGGGTAGCGGGGCCGACACCGGGGAGCTGTTTTTT. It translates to CASSLAGSGADTGELFF.

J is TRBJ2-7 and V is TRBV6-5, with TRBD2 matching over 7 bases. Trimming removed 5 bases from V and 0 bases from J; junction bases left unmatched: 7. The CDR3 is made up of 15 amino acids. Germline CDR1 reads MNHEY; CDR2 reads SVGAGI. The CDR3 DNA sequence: TGTGCCAGCAGTCCTTCCGGGGGGTTCTCCTACGAGCAGTACTTC. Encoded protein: CASSPSGGFSYEQYF.

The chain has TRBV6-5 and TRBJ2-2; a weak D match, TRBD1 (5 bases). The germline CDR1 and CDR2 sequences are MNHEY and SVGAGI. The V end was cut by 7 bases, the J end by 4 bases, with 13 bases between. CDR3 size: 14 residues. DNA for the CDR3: TGTGCCAGCAACGAGCAGGGTAGCACCGGGGAGCTGTTTTTT. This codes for CASNEQGSTGELFF.

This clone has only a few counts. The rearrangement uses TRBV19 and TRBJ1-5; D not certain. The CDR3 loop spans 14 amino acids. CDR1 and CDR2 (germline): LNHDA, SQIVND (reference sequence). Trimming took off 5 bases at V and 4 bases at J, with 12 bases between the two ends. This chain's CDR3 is CASSWAGINQPQHF. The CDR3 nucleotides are TGTGCCAGTAGTTGGGCGGGCATTAATCAGCCCCAGCATTTT.